This T cell receptor (beta chain) is from a study of blood T cell repertoires in COVID-19 (dated by TCRdb to between 2020 and 2021). Background on the whole study: Samples from collaborators originated in the United States, Italy and Spain and spanned both the acute and convalescent phases of COVID-19. The material from the prospective study consisted of cDNA or gDNA derived from T cells, B-cell-depleted T cells, or PBMCs. The dataset comprised deeply sampled blood TCRbeta repertoires from subjects exposed to, actively infected with, or recovered from COVID-19. The repertoires were released in a freely available public database meant as a resource for research on the immune response to SARS-CoV-2. The samples were drawn from the first 160 participants of the ongoing ImmuneRACE study and from more than 1,000 subjects provided by 6 global collaborators. The sample metadata nearly always contained a de-identified subject ID, COVID-19 status, age in years and sex. Where available, HLA class I and class II types were taken from metadata supplied by the sample provider and were not determined by assay-based typing.

In the prospective study, participants were roughly 18 to 90 years old, resided in approximately 25 geographic areas of the United States, and were enrolled through a virtual design. In the prospective study, participants were assigned to cohorts based on the clinical history participants reported in a screening survey and a study questionnaire. For ImmuneRACE Cohort 3, a participant was defined as recovered based on two consecutive negative NP/OP PCR tests, clearance by a healthcare professional, or resolution of symptoms. Each participant in the prospective study had whole blood, serum and a nasopharyngeal or oropharyngeal swab collected by mobile phlebotomists. Prospective study participants could optionally give additional blood draws and questionnaires over a roughly two-month period. Before DNA extraction, prospective study blood samples were shipped either frozen or at room temperature.

What the study reported, not specific to this receptor: Clinical and demographic metadata were provided uncurated, with the amount varying by source and participant.

A note on this clone: Its antigen is unknown. No base quality values were provided; no much bigger clone lies one nucleotide off.

Including cysteine and phenylalanine, the CDR3 has 15 amino acids. The DNA shown is the 45-base CDR3, in frame from base 1. Ends trimmed: V by 5 bases, J by 1 base; bases unmatched to a gene: 7. From a lookup of the germline V gene, CDR1 and CDR2 are MDHEN and SYDVKM. TCRbeta CDR3 regions were amplified from genomic DNA by means of the immunoSEQ Assay, a bias-controlled multiplex PCR. Concerning the study's data processing: The number of nucleated cells in each sample was estimated by amplification of reference gene primers within the assay. To quantify the absolute abundance of each unique TCRbeta CDR3 rearrangement, sequence reads were collapsed and filtered. For each sample, productive Simpson clonality was calculated as the square root of Simpson's diversity index across productive rearrangements. TCRdb carries this immuneACCESS record with in-frame sequences only. Its versions omit some clonotypes, under half of them owing to an unresolved V gene in the studies checked, with the rest unexplained. The V and J calls and clone size were taken over from that table, and D and trimming were inferred from the DNA. Recorded for this sample are roughly 190,000 clones; about nine tenths of them occurred a single time. Of the sample, 0.77% is held by the ten largest clones.

Sequencing was performed on PBMCs or T cells enriched from blood (not recorded which). This receptor was taken from a woman aged 18-29 years who had recovered from COVID-19. The V and J segments used are TRBV28 and TRBJ1-1, with 7 junctional bases fitting TRBD1. The DNA is TGTGCCAGCAGTCTCGGACAGGATTCGAACACTGAAGCTTTCTTT. This yields the protein CASSLGQDSNTEAFF. The entire variable domain, with the stretches around the CDR3 drawn from the reference TRBV28 and TRBJ1-1 proteins, is DVKVTQSSRYLVKRTGEKVFLECVQDMDHENMFWYRQDPGLGLRLIYFSYDVKMKEKGDIPEGYSVSREKKERFSLILESASTNQTSMYLCASSLGQDSNTEAFFGQGTRLTVV.